The 20 T cell receptor beta chains given below trace back to one sample, sequenced in a study of blood T cells in healthy people across ages. Alongside a J-beta primer mix, a sample-barcoded 5' primer served in a second PCR lasting roughly 6 to 11 cycles. MiXCR, run by TCRdb on the 5' RACE reads, gives a single entry per CDR3 protein. The table shows around 1,000,000 distinct CDR3 sequences, with 20% to 25% occurring only once. The sample also formed part of further work on T cells of mothers and their children.

Specimen: blood. The receptors stem from a girl aged 2 to 10 in good health.

This clonotype was detected a few times. The V gene is TRBV7-2, the J gene TRBJ1-1; D not certain. The CDR3 runs to 14 residues. V was shortened by 5 bases and J by 9 bases, with 19 bases between the two germline ends. Germline CDR1 SGHTA, CDR2 FQGNSA. The DNA of the CDR3 is TGTGCCAGCAGCCCCCTGAGTAGGGCCAGCAAAGCTTTCTTT. This gives the protein CASSPLSRASKAFF.

The V gene is TRBV25-1, the J gene TRBJ2-5; D might be TRBD2 (6 bases). With 7 bases removed from V and 5 bases from J, the gap between germline ends came to 17 bases. The CDR3 extends over 14 amino acids. Germline assignment: CDR1 MGHDK and CDR2 SYGVNS. CDR3 sequence (DNA): TGTGCCAGCACCGGTTCGGCGGGGCGGGAGACCCAGTACTTC. Its translation: CASTGSAGRETQYF.

For this clonotype: The junction departs from germline at one end; a sequencing error may be responsible. The chain uses TRBV11-2 and TRBJ2-5; 8 bases map to TRBD2. The germline V gene has CDR1 SGHAT and CDR2 FQNNGV. The CDR3 contains 15 residues. The CDR3 DNA reads as TGCGCCAGCAGCCCATCCCCCGGGGGGGAAGGGACCCAGTACTTC. Its protein product is CASSPSPGGEGTQYF.

CDR3 in DNA: TGTGCCACCAGCATATCGGGACAGGTCGCAGATACGCAGTATTTT. It codes for CATSISGQVADTQYF. The rearrangement links TRBV15 to TRBJ2-3, with 8 bases aligning to TRBD1. The length of the CDR3 is 15 residues. Germline V gene data show CDR1 as LNHNV and CDR2 as YYDKDF (reference sequence). J lost 4 bases, V lost 4 bases, and 7 bases had no gene match.

Only a few counts were recorded for this clonotype. The chain couples TRBV5-1 to TRBJ1-4; D perhaps matches TRBD1 (6 bases). V was trimmed by 5 bases and J by 4 bases, leaving 12 bases between them. In germline, CDR1 is SGHRS, CDR2 YFSETQ. This CDR3 has 14 amino acids. As DNA, the CDR3 is TGCGCCAGCAGTCAGGTCAGGGGTAATGAAAAACTGTTTTTT. Protein sequence: CASSQVRGNEKLFF.

This clonotype occurred a few times. The chain uses TRBV20-1 and TRBJ2-1; D gene unclear. The V gene's germline CDR1 is DFQATT and CDR2 SNEGSKA (reference sequence). The CDR3 consists of 12 residues. V lost 1 base and J lost 6, with 7 bases in between. CDR3 amino acids: CSARGLPNEQFF. The DNA of the CDR3 is TGCAGTGCTAGAGGACTCCCCAATGAGCAGTTCTTC.

This chain uses TRBV4-1 with TRBJ2-3, with TRBD2 matching over 7 bases. Germline V lookup: CDR1 MGHRA, CDR2 YSYEKL. Trimming took 4 bases from V and 9 from J; bases not matched to a gene: 13. The CDR3 runs to 15 residues. For the CDR3, the DNA is TGCGCCAGCAGCCCAATGGGGACTACGGTCCTAACGCAGTATTTT. Its translation: CASSPMGTTVLTQYF.

This clonotype has only a few counts. This chain uses TRBV20-1 with TRBJ1-3; D not certain. The V end was cut by 0 bases, the J end by 2 bases, with 14 bases between. Germline CDR1 is DFQATT and CDR2 is SNEGSKA (reference sequence). There are 16 residues in the CDR3. Here the CDR3 reads CSARDGREGAGNTIYF. The CDR3 DNA sequence: TGCAGTGCTAGAGATGGGAGGGAAGGCGCTGGAAACACCATATATTTT.

In DNA form, the CDR3 reads TGCAGTGCACGGTACCTCGGACAGGGGGTTTTGGCTTTCTTT. It codes for CSARYLGQGVLAFF. The chain is built from TRBV20-1 and TRBJ1-1, with 10 bases fitting TRBD1. Germline V lookup: CDR1 DFQATT, CDR2 SNEGSKA (reference sequence). The CDR3 length is 14 residues. Trimming cost V 6 bases and J 11 bases; bases outside gene matches: 15.

The chain joins TRBV6-5 to TRBJ2-4, with no clear D. There are 13 residues in the CDR3. CDR1 is MNHEY, CDR2 SVGAGI, per germline. Trimming pared 5 bases from V and 10 bases from J, leaving 15 bases between. Here the CDR3 DNA reads TGTGCCAGCAGTCCTTTTATTGGTTCGATTCAGTACTTC. Protein: CASSPFIGSIQYF.

In its sample, this clonotype was seen a few times. This chain uses TRBV10-2 with TRBJ1-1; possible D gene TRBD1, 5 bases. The germline V gene encodes CDR1 WSHSY and CDR2 SAAADI. V was pared by 6 bases and J by 11 bases, with 10 bases between. The CDR3 has 10 amino acids. CDR3 sequence reads: CASRGGEAFF. DNA for the CDR3: TGCGCCAGCAGGGGGGGTGAGGCTTTCTTT.

This clonotype turned up a few times. The V call is TRBV12-3 or TRBV12-4, the J call TRBJ2-7, with 7 bases identical to TRBD1. The CDR3 is 15 amino acids. J gave up 5 bases and V 6 bases, and 13 bases lay outside the gene matches. CDR3 residues: CASSPFGTVVNEQYF. The CDR3 DNA reads as TGTGCCAGCAGCCCCTTTGGGACAGTGGTTAACGAGCAGTACTTC.

This clonotype appeared a few times. V usage is TRBV10-3 and J usage is TRBJ2-5, with TRBD2 matching over 10 bases. Germline CDR1 is ENHRY and CDR2 is SYGVKD. The ends lost 8 bases at V and 5 bases at J; junction bases unmatched: 5. This CDR3 is built from 13 residues. CDR3 nucleotides: TGTGCCATCTCAGCGGGGGGGTTCGAGACCCAGTACTTC. Its protein is CAISAGGFETQYF.

As concerns this clonotype: Just one base apart from a much larger clone, this may be a read error. This chain links TRBV29-1 with TRBJ2-5; D not certain. The CDR3 covers 10 residues. Germline V CDR1 and CDR2: SQVTM, ANQGSEA. Trimming pared 4 bases from V and 5 bases from J, leaving 5 bases between. In DNA, the CDR3 is TGCAGCGTTGTCCACGAGACCCAGTACTTC. Translation: CSVVHETQYF.

The V call is TRBV7-2, the J call TRBJ2-3; 7 nucleotides align to TRBD2. The CDR3 runs to 15 residues. Germline lookup yields CDR1 SGHTA and CDR2 FQGNSA. With 4 bases clipped from V and 2 bases from J, the junction kept 6 bases outside the gene matches. CDR3 amino acids: CASSYGAGPTDTQYF. The DNA of the CDR3 is TGTGCCAGCAGCTATGGAGCGGGACCCACAGATACGCAGTATTTT.

This clonotype came up a few times. For the CDR3, the DNA is TGTGCCAGCAGCGGACGACAGTCTAGCACAGATACGCAGTATTTT. Translation: CASSGRQSSTDTQYF. The rearrangement joins TRBV7-8 to TRBJ2-3; a possible D gene is TRBD1 (5 bases). CDR3 length: 15 amino acids. Trimming removed 5 bases at V and 0 bases at J, with 12 bases between. Germline values: CDR1 SGHVS, CDR2 FQNEAQ.

The genes are TRBV7-9 and TRBJ1-4; 9 bases fit TRBD1. The CDR3 is 18 residues long. Germline V lookup: CDR1 SEHNR, CDR2 FQNEAQ (reference sequence). V lost 2 bases to trimming and J lost 0 bases; unmatched junction nucleotides: 7. The CDR3 protein is CASSLLTGGESTNEKLFF. The CDR3 DNA reads TGTGCCAGCAGCTTACTGACAGGGGGAGAATCAACTAATGAAAAACTGTTTTTT. Using reference TRBV7-9 and TRBJ1-4 for the parts outside the CDR3, the full variable domain is DTGVSQNPRHKITKRGQNVTFRCDPISEHNRLYWYRQTLGQGPEFLTYFQNEAQLEKSRLLSDRFSAERPKGSFSTLEIQRTEQGDSAMYLCASSLLTGGESTNEKLFFGSGTQLSVL.

The chain recombines TRBV7-2 with TRBJ2-7; D unresolved. Germline V CDR1 and CDR2: SGHTA, FQGNSA. This CDR3 is built from 16 residues. Between the trimmed V and J ends, which lost 4 bases and 1 base, there was a span of 17 bases. CDR3 loop: CASSWQPRGGSYEQYF. The DNA for the CDR3 is TGTGCCAGCAGCTGGCAACCGCGCGGCGGATCCTACGAGCAGTACTTC.

This clonotype was observed a handful of times. The J gene is TRBJ2-7, the V gene TRBV28; TRBD1 matches at 9 bases. This CDR3 region has 16 residues. Per germline, CDR1 MDHEN and CDR2 SYDVKM. Trimming at V came to 1 base and at J to 3 bases, leaving 7 bases not matched to a gene. CDR3 coding DNA: TGTGCCAGCAGTTTATTAGTACTGGACAGGGGCTACGAGCAGTACTTC. It specifies CASSLLVLDRGYEQYF.

The V gene is TRBV24-1, the J gene TRBJ2-3, with D tentatively TRBD2 (5 bases). Germline values: CDR1 KGHDR, CDR2 SFDVKD. The CDR3 has 16 residues. The V end was cut by 2 bases, the J end by 3 bases, with 14 bases between. The CDR3 DNA sequence: TGTGCCACCAGTGATTCTAGCCTGGGCCGTACAGATACGCAGTATTTT. This sequence encodes CATSDSSLGRTDTQYF.